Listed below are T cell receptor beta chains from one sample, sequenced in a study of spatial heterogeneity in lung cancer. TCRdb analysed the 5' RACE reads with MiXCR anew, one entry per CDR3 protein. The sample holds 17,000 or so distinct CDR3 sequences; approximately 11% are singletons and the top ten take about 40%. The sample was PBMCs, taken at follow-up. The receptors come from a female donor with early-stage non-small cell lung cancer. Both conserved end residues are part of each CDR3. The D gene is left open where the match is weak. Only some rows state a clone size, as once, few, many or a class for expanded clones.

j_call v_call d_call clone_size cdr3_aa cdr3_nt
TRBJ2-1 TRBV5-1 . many CASSLLQWNEQFF TGCGCCAGCAGCTTACTCCAGTGGAATGAGCAGTTCTTC
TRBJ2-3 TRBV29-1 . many CSVKDNTQYF TGCAGCGTCAAGGACAATACGCAGTATTTT
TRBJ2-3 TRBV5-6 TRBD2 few CASSLMAGGMDTQYF TGTGCCAGCAGCTTGATGGCGGGGGGGATGGATACGCAGTATTTT
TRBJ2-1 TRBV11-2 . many CASSSVGVNEQFF TGTGCCAGCAGCAGCGTAGGCGTCAATGAGCAGTTCTTC
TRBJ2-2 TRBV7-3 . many CASSLMGGELFF TGTGCCAGCAGCTTAATGGGCGGGGAGCTGTTTTTT
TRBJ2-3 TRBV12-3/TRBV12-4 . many CASSFGIRRTDTQYF TGTGCCAGCAGTTTTGGTATCAGGAGAACAGATACGCAGTATTTT
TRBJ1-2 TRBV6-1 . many CASTPPGTYGYTF TGTGCCAGCACCCCCCCAGGGACCTATGGCTACACCTTC
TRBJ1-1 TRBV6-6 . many CASSYTRDSEAFF TGTGCCAGCAGCTACACCCGAGACAGTGAAGCTTTCTTT
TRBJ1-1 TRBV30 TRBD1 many CAWTRPTGDGTEAFF TGTGCCTGGACCAGACCCACAGGGGATGGTACTGAAGCTTTCTTT
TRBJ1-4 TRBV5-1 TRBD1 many CASSITGGPNEKLFF TGCGCCAGCAGCATTACAGGGGGACCTAATGAAAAACTGTTTTTT
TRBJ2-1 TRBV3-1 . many CASSQGQAHTEQFF TGTGCCAGCAGCCAGGGGCAGGCTCATACTGAGCAGTTCTTC
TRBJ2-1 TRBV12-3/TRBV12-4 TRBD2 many CASIRTSGTYNEQFF TGTGCCAGCATCCGGACTAGCGGGACCTACAATGAGCAGTTCTTC
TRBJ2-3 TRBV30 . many CAWSSDTDTQYF TGTGCCTGGAGCTCAGACACAGATACGCAGTATTTT
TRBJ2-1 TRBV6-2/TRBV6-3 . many CASSSGLAREQFF TGTGCCAGCAGTTCGGGACTGGCCAGAGAGCAGTTCTTC
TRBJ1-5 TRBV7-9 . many CASSSTSNQPQHF TGTGCCAGCAGCTCCACAAGCAATCAGCCCCAGCATTTT
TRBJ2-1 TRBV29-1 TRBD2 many CSVVGTSGTKEQFF TGCAGCGTTGTGGGGACTAGCGGTACTAAGGAGCAGTTCTTC
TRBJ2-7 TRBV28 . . CASSSSEQYF TGTGCCAGCAGTTCGAGCGAGCAGTACTTC
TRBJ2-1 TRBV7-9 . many CASSPRRWSNNEQFF TGTGCCAGCAGCCCGAGGAGGTGGTCTAACAATGAGCAGTTCTTC
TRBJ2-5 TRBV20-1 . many CSALSGIAFETQYF TGCAGTGCCCTCAGCGGAATAGCATTCGAGACCCAGTACTTC
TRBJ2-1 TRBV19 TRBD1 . CASSIVAGTGYNEQFF TGTGCCAGTAGTATAGTGGCGGGGACAGGCTACAATGAGCAGTTCTTC
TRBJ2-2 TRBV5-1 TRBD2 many CASSLGGLAGAAGTGELFF TGCGCCAGCAGCTTGGGTGGACTAGCGGGAGCGGCGGGCACCGGGGAGCTGTTTTTT
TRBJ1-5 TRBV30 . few CAWSSGGHQPQHF TGTGCCTGGAGTTCGGGGGGTCATCAGCCCCAGCATTTT
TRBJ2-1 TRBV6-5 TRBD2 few CASKRGGSSYNEQFF TGTGCCAGCAAAAGGGGCGGGAGCTCCTACAATGAGCAGTTCTTC
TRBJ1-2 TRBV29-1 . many CSVGGDHGYTF TGCAGCGTTGGGGGGGATCACGGCTACACCTTC
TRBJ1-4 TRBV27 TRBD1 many CASKQTGREKLFF TGTGCCAGCAAACAGACAGGGCGGGAAAAACTGTTTTTT
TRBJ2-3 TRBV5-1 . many CASSGGRRGETDTQYF TGCGCCAGCAGCGGGGGCCGGCGGGGAGAAACAGATACGCAGTATTTT
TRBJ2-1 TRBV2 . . CASMVYNEQFF TGTGCCAGCATGGTATACAATGAGCAGTTCTTC
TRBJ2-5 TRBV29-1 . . CSVGGQLQETQYF TGCAGCGTGGGGGGGCAACTCCAAGAGACCCAGTACTTC
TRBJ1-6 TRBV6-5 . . CASSYEGGYSPLHF TGTGCCAGCAGCTACGAGGGTGGGTATTCACCCCTCCACTTT
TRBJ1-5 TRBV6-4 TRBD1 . CASSEGGRQPQHF TGTGCCAGCAGTGAAGGGGGCCGTCAGCCCCAGCATTTT
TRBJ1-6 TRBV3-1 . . CASSQAGNSPLHF TGTGCCAGCAGCCAAGCGGGTAATTCACCCCTCCACTTT
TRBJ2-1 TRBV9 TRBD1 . CASSVTGQGRQFF TGTGCCAGCAGCGTCACTGGACAGGGGCGGCAGTTCTTC
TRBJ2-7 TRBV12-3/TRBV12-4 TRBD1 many CASRPRTGLSYEQYF TGTGCCAGCAGACCCCGGACAGGGTTATCCTACGAGCAGTACTTC
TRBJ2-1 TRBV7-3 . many CASSLMSGNEQFF TGTGCCAGCAGCCTAATGTCCGGCAATGAGCAGTTCTTC
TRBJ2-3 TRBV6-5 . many CASSYSFGQDTQYF TGTGCCAGCAGTTACTCCTTTGGGCAAGATACGCAGTATTTT
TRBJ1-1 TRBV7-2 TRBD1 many CASSLTGGRNTEAFF TGTGCCAGCAGCTTGACAGGGGGGAGGAACACTGAAGCTTTCTTT
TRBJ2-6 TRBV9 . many CASSVAAGAGANVLTF TGTGCCAGCAGCGTAGCTGCAGGGGCTGGGGCCAACGTCCTGACTTTC
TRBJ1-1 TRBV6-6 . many CASSAGSSYTEAFF TGTGCCAGCAGTGCCGGGTCCTCCTACACTGAAGCTTTCTTT
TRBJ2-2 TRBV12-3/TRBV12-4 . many CASGLRVRVAGELFF TGTGCCAGCGGGCTCCGGGTCCGAGTGGCCGGGGAGCTGTTTTTT
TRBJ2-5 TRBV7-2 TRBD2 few CASSPTSVVETQYF TGTGCCAGCAGCCCAACTAGCGTGGTAGAGACCCAGTACTTC
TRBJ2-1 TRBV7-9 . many CASRSPGDEQFF TGTGCCAGCAGGTCCCCAGGGGATGAGCAGTTCTTC
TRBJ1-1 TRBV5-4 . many CASSRGSQNTEAFF TGTGCCAGCAGCCGGGGGTCCCAGAACACTGAAGCTTTCTTT
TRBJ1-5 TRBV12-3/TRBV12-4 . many CASSLVQGNQPQHF TGTGCCAGCAGTTTAGTCCAGGGAAATCAGCCCCAGCATTTT
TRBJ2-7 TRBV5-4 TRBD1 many CASSLGQGTIYEQYF TGTGCCAGCAGCTTAGGACAGGGGACGATCTACGAGCAGTACTTC
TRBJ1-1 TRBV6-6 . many CASSYTVNTEAFF TGTGCCAGCAGTTACACAGTGAACACTGAAGCTTTCTTT
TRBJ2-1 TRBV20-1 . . CSAREGSSYNEQFF TGCAGTGCTAGAGAGGGGAGCTCCTACAATGAGCAGTTCTTC
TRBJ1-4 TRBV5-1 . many CASSLGRSNEKLFF TGCGCCAGCAGCTTAGGACGGTCTAATGAAAAACTGTTTTTT
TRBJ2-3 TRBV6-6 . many CASSPRGSSTDTQYF TGTGCCAGCAGTCCACGAGGGTCAAGCACAGATACGCAGTATTTT
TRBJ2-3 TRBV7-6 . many CASSLGPGALNTQYF TGTGCCAGCAGCTTAGGGCCTGGCGCCCTAAATACGCAGTATTTT
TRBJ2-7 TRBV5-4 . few CASSLGPGTYEQYF TGTGCCAGCAGCTTAGGGCCAGGGACCTACGAGCAGTACTTC